The sequence of this TCR beta chain was determined in a study of CD8 T cells in Susac syndrome. The CDR3 consists of 12 residues. Germline V gives CDR1 SQVTM, CDR2 ANQGSEA. V lost 4 bases to trimming and J lost 4 bases, with 8 bases between them. cDNA came from approximately 0.5 to 1 ug RNA primed by random hexamers. Amplification of TCR beta CDR3 across 54 Vbeta and 13 Jbeta was performed with immunoSEQ multiplex PCR. TCRdb re-derived calls from the immunoSEQ multiplex PCR reads in MiXCR, one entry per CDR3 protein. Here the sample spans 150,000 to 200,000 distinct CDR3 sequences, roughly 95% being singletons.

The origin of this receptor is a human donor with multiple sclerosis. V gene TRBV29-1 combines with J gene TRBJ1-5; the D is unclear. The sequenced sample was CD4+ T cells from PBMCs. DNA for the CDR3: TGCAGCGTTGGGGGAGTGAATCAGCCCCAGCATTTT. Translation: CSVGGVNQPQHF.